These 14 T cell receptor beta chains came from one sample sequenced in a study of cytomegalovirus exposure and HLA in healthy donors. Profiling relied on immunoSEQ multiplex PCR, and the TCRdb table lists in-frame clones only, not all of them. The table has fewer than 85,000 clones, 94% seen once; the top ten hold under 0.75%. Sequencing was performed on PBMCs. The receptor source for this set is a woman aged 18-35 years in good health and CMV-seronegative.

The chain combines TRBV19 with TRBJ2-3; TRBD2 matches 14 bases. Germline CDR1 is LNHDA and CDR2 is SQIVND (reference sequence). The ends lost 5 bases at V and 8 bases at J; junction bases unmatched: 12. The CDR3 covers 17 residues. The CDR3 reads CASSPRLAGGPGGTQYF. CDR3 nucleotides: TGTGCCAGTAGTCCGAGACTAGCGGGGGGGCCTGGAGGTACGCAGTATTTT.

This clone is labeled medium-sized. The chain carries TRBV28 and TRBJ2-3; 12 bases are a match to TRBD2. Trimming at V came to 4 bases and at J to 3 bases, leaving 2 bases not matched to a gene. Looked up from germline, CDR1 is MDHEN and CDR2 is SYDVKM. This CDR3 has 15 residues. As DNA, the CDR3 is TGTGCCAGCAGTTCTAGCGGGGGGGCTACAGATACGCAGTATTTT. It translates to CASSSSGGATDTQYF.

This chain uses TRBV27 with TRBJ2-5, with 7 bases lining up with TRBD1. Germline CDR1 is MNHEY and CDR2 is SMNVEV (reference sequence). The length of the CDR3 is 13 residues. V shed 5 bases, J shed 5 bases, and the junction held 5 bases outside the gene matches. The CDR3 sequence is CASSPTGVETQYF. Here the CDR3 DNA reads TGTGCCAGCAGTCCTACAGGGGTCGAGACCCAGTACTTC.

The chain links TRBV28 to TRBJ1-6, with 9 bases matching TRBD1. The CDR3 has 14 residues. With V trimmed by 6 bases and J by 7 bases, 4 bases remained unmatched. The germline V gene encodes CDR1 MDHEN and CDR2 SYDVKM. The CDR3 spells CASRGTGNNSPLHF. CDR3 sequence (DNA): TGTGCCAGCAGGGGGACAGGGAACAATTCACCCCTCCACTTT. Using reference TRBV28 and TRBJ1-6 for the parts outside the CDR3, the full variable domain is DVKVTQSSRYLVKRTGEKVFLECVQDMDHENMFWYRQDPGLGLRLIYFSYDVKMKEKGDIPEGYSVSREKKERFSLILESASTNQTSMYLCASRGTGNNSPLHFGNGTRLTVT.

The CDR3 DNA is TGTGCCAGCAGTGACCTTCACAGGGCTGGCTACACCTTC. Amino acid sequence: CASSDLHRAGYTF. The chain is built from TRBV6-4 and TRBJ1-2; a possible D gene is TRBD1 (6 bases). The CDR3 contains 13 residues. Germline V gene sequence: CDR1 MRHNA, CDR2 SNTAGT. The V end was cut by 2 bases, the J end by 7 bases, with 11 bases between.

V usage is TRBV7-9 and J usage is TRBJ1-2; TRBD1 might be the D (5 bases). Germline V lookup: CDR1 SEHNR, CDR2 FQNEAQ (reference sequence). Between the trimmed V and J ends, which lost 5 bases and 4 bases, there was a span of 14 bases. This CDR3 is built from 14 residues. CDR3 nucleotide sequence: TGTGCCAGCAGCCCCACCCTGGGGGGCTATGGCTACACCTTC. It is translated as CASSPTLGGYGYTF. Together with reference TRBV7-9 and TRBJ1-2, the CDR3 gives the full variable domain: DTGVSQNPRHKITKRGQNVTFRCDPISEHNRLYWYRQTLGQGPEFLTYFQNEAQLEKSRLLSDRFSAERPKGSFSTLEIQRTEQGDSAMYLCASSPTLGGYGYTFGSGTRLTVV.

This chain links TRBV18 with TRBJ2-1; 9 nucleotides agree with TRBD2. Germline-derived CDR1 and CDR2 are KGHSH and LQKENI. Trimming removed 2 bases from V and 3 bases from J; junction bases left unmatched: 14. This CDR3 is 19 amino acids long. CDR3 region: CASSPERARGGQLYNEQFF. The CDR3 region has the DNA TGTGCCAGCTCACCAGAGCGGGCGCGGGGGGGCCAACTCTACAATGAGCAGTTCTTC. The whole variable domain, remainder taken from reference TRBV18 and TRBJ2-1, is NAGVMQNPRHLVRRRGQEARLRCSPMKGHSHVYWYRQLPEEGLKFMVYLQKENIIDESGMPKERFSAEFPKEGPSILRIQQVVRGDSAAYFCASSPERARGGQLYNEQFFGPGTRLTVL.

The rearrangement links TRBV4-3 to TRBJ2-6; 10 bases line up with TRBD2. The CDR3 is 20 residues long. CDR1 is LGHNA and CDR2 is YSLEER in the germline V gene. Losses at the gene ends were 1 base for V and 1 base for J; bases not matched to a gene: 10. CDR3 residues: CASSQVRTTSGVSGANVLTF. CDR3 coding DNA: TGCGCCAGCAGCCAAGTGCGAACCACTAGCGGGGTTTCTGGGGCCAACGTCCTGACTTTC.

The J gene is TRBJ2-7, the V gene TRBV13; D might be TRBD2 (5 bases). V lost 0 bases, J lost 1 base, and 16 bases lay in between. The CDR3 runs 17 residues. Germline CDR1 PRHDT, CDR2 FYEKMQ (reference sequence). CDR3 region: CASSLGLYGKDSYEQYF. The DNA of the CDR3 is TGTGCCAGCAGCTTAGGGCTTTACGGGAAGGATTCCTACGAGCAGTACTTC.

The chain is built from TRBV6-6 and TRBJ1-2; D is possibly TRBD1 (6 bases). With 2 bases removed from V and 6 bases from J, the gap between germline ends came to 13 bases. The length of the CDR3 is 14 residues. The germline CDR1 and CDR2 sequences are MNHNY and SVGAGI (reference sequence). DNA of the CDR3: TGTGCCAGCAGTTACCTTTTTGCAGGGGATGGCTACACCTTC. Its protein product is CASSYLFAGDGYTF.

The V and J genes are TRBV11-2 and TRBJ2-7; D unresolved. V was trimmed by 6 bases and J by 0 bases, leaving 3 bases between them. The CDR3 extends over 11 amino acids. Germline loops: CDR1 SGHAT, CDR2 FQNNGV. CDR3 bases: TGTGCCAGCAGGTACTCCTACGAGCAGTACTTC. It translates to CASRYSYEQYF.

The rearrangement joins TRBV9 to TRBJ2-7; 9 bases match TRBD1. The CDR3 loop spans 16 amino acids. Looked up from germline, CDR1 is SGDLS and CDR2 is YYNGEE. The V segment lost 5 bases and the J segment 1 base; nucleotides outside the gene matches: 10. The DNA of the CDR3 is TGTGCCAGCAGTCGGACCGGGACAGGGTCGTCCTACGAGCAGTACTTC. The encoded protein is CASSRTGTGSSYEQYF.

This chain connects TRBV19 to TRBJ1-2, with D possibly matching TRBD1 (5 bases). The germline V gene encodes CDR1 LNHDA and CDR2 SQIVND (reference sequence). The CDR3 runs to 13 residues. Trimming left V 6 bases short and J 7 bases short, with 15 bases between. CDR3 amino acids: CASRAAGLVGYTF. CDR3 bases: TGTGCCAGTAGGGCCGCGGGGCTTGTTGGCTACACCTTC.

This chain joins TRBV18 and TRBJ1-6; the match to TRBD1 covers 10 bases. The junction had 2 bases not matched to a gene; V was cut back by 1 base and J by 8 bases. The CDR3 totals 15 residues. Germline CDR1 KGHSH, CDR2 LQKENI. CDR3 protein: CASSPLGTGDSPLHF. For the CDR3, the DNA is TGTGCCAGCTCACCACTCGGGACAGGGGATTCACCCCTCCACTTT. The complete variable domain, with remaining parts taken from reference TRBV18 and TRBJ1-6, reads NAGVMQNPRHLVRRRGQEARLRCSPMKGHSHVYWYRQLPEEGLKFMVYLQKENIIDESGMPKERFSAEFPKEGPSILRIQQVVRGDSAAYFCASSPLGTGDSPLHFGNGTRLTVT.